These 9 T cell receptor beta chains were sequenced from one sample in a study of graft-versus-host responses after intestinal transplantation. Some clones are missing from TCRdb's copy, which holds only in-frame ones; the method was immunoSEQ multiplex PCR. The repertoire holds roughly 3,300 clones, with 93% as singletons. The sequenced sample was bone marrow, obtained roughly 390 days after transplant. These receptors were obtained from a human patient who received an intestinal transplant, so some T cells may come from the graft donor.

The chain's CDR3 is CASSRPTGYEQYF. The DNA of the CDR3 is TGTGCCAGCAGCCGACCGACTGGCTACGAGCAGTACTTC. This sequence joins TRBV7-9 and TRBJ2-5; D gene ambiguous. The J call may be in error: the DNA end matches TRBJ2-7 better. The germline CDR1 and CDR2 sequences are SEHNR and FQNEAQ (reference sequence). The CDR3 runs 13 residues.

The J gene is TRBJ1-2, the V gene TRBV7-9; D is perhaps TRBD1 (5 bases). Germline loops: CDR1 SEHNR, CDR2 FQNEAQ (reference sequence). The CDR3 loop spans 17 amino acids. The V gene lost 5 bases and the J gene lost 4 bases, with 23 bases spanning the gap. For the CDR3, the DNA is TGTGCCAGCAGCGTGTTTGGACACCATGGAAAGACCTATGGCTACACCTTC. As protein: CASSVFGHHGKTYGYTF.

There are a few counts of this clone. The chain carries TRBV2 and TRBJ1-1; a weak D match, TRBD1 (5 bases). Trimming removed 1 base at V and 5 bases at J, with 5 bases between. CDR1 is SNHLY and CDR2 is FYNNEI in the germline V gene. The CDR3 has 12 amino acids. As DNA, the CDR3 is TGTGCCAGCAGTGAAGAGGGGACTGAAGCTTTCTTT. This encodes CASSEEGTEAFF.

The chain links TRBV27 to TRBJ2-1; TRBD2 matches at 13 bases. Germline CDR1 is MNHEY and CDR2 is SMNVEV (reference sequence). With 5 bases clipped from V and 6 bases from J, the junction kept 4 bases outside the gene matches. CDR3 size: 15 residues. Written as DNA, the CDR3 is TGTGCCAGCAGTCCACTAGCGGGAGGGTCCAATGAGCAGTTCTTC. As protein: CASSPLAGGSNEQFF.

The chain is built from TRBV1 and TRBJ2-3; the table names TRBD1, a call not compared with the DNA. TRBV1 is deemed a pseudogene. The CDR3 runs to 15 residues. The CDR3 DNA reads as TGCACCAGCAGCCAAGAAGGGGTTAGCACAGATACGCAGTATTTT. Translated, it gives CTSSQEGVSTDTQYF.

This chain links TRBV28 with TRBJ2-1; D is possibly TRBD1 (6 bases). The CDR3 is 14 amino acids. Trimming took off 3 bases at V and 7 bases at J, with 13 bases between the two ends. CDR1 MDHEN and CDR2 SYDVKM come from the germline V gene. In DNA form, the CDR3 reads TGTGCCAGCAGTTTCTTGGGGGCCCGAAATGAGCAGTTCTTC. Amino acid sequence: CASSFLGARNEQFF.

This clone has a single count. The DNA for the CDR3 is TGTGCCAGCAGTTACGTGCTAGCGGTTACCGGGGAGCTGTTTTTT. It encodes CASSYVLAVTGELFF. The V and J genes are TRBV6-6 and TRBJ2-2, with TRBD2 identical over 7 bases. Trimming took 2 bases from V and 5 from J; bases not matched to a gene: 5. Per the germline V gene, CDR1 is MNHNY and CDR2 is SVGAGI (reference sequence). The CDR3 loop spans 15 amino acids.

The chain carries TRBV27 and TRBJ1-1; D might be TRBD1 (5 bases). The CDR3 is 15 amino acids. Per the germline V gene, CDR1 is MNHEY and CDR2 is SMNVEV (reference sequence). V lost 0 bases to trimming and J lost 3 bases, with 11 bases between them. The CDR3 region is CASSLSGGGYTEAFF. The CDR3 coding sequence is TGTGCCAGCAGTTTATCGGGGGGTGGCTACACTGAAGCTTTCTTT.

The rearrangement links TRBV28 to TRBJ1-5, with D maybe TRBD1 (6 bases). V lost 4 bases and J 15 bases, leaving 19 bases between the germline ends. CDR3 length: 13 residues. Germline loops: CDR1 MDHEN, CDR2 SYDVKM. The CDR3, as DNA: TGTGCCAGCAGTTCGTCCCAACAACCCAGGGGGCATTTT. It codes for CASSSSQQPRGHF.